This T cell receptor beta chain was documented in a study of blood T cell repertoires in COVID-19. Study summary: Specimens from acute and convalescent COVID-19 originated in the United States, Italy and Spain. T cells, B-cell-depleted T cells, or PBMCs supplied cDNA or gDNA.

A PCR-confirmed or clinician-diagnosed COVID-19 case had contacted exposed participants within 2 weeks of entry. Method: immunoSEQ multiplex PCR; TCRdb's copy keeps in-frame clones and lacks some. The repertoire holds over 350,000 clones, with 90% to 95% as singletons. Per germline, CDR1 KGHDR and CDR2 SFDVKD. After removal of 6 bases from V and 6 bases from J, the junction contained 10 bases not matched to a gene. The CDR3 loop spans 17 amino acids. Sample: PBMCs or T cells enriched from blood (not recorded which). This receptor was obtained from a woman aged 35 to 49 who had been exposed to COVID-19. The V gene is TRBV24-1, the J gene TRBJ2-2; the match to TRBD1 covers 12 bases. The CDR3: CATSSRDRGRVPGELFF. The CDR3 DNA sequence: TGTGCCACCAGTTCTAGGGACAGGGGGCGCGTGCCCGGGGAGCTGTTTTTT.